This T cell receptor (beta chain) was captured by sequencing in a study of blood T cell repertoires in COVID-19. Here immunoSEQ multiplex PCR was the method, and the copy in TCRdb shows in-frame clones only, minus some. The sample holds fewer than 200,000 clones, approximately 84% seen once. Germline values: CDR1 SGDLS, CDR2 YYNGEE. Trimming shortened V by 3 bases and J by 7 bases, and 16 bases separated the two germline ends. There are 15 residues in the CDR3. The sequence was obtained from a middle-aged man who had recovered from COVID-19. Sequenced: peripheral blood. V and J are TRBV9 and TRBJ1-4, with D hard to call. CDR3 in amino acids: CASSGRSEPGEKLFF. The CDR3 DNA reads TGTGCCAGCAGCGGGAGGTCGGAACCCGGTGAAAAACTGTTTTTT.